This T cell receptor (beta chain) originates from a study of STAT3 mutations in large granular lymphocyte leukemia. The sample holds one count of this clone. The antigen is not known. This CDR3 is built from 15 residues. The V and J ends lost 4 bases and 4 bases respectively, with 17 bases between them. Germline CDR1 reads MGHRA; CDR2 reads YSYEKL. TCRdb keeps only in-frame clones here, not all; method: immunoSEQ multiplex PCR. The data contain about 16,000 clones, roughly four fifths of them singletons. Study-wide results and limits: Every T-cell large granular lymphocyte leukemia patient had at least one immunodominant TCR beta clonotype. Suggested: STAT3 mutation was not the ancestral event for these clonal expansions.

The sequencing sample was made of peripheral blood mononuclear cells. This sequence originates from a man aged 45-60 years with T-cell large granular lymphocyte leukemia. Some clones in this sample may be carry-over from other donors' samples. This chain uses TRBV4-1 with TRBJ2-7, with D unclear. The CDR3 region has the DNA TGCGCCAGCAGCCTCGCCTTCGCCGCGCAATACGAGCAGTACTTC. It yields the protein CASSLAFAAQYEQYF.